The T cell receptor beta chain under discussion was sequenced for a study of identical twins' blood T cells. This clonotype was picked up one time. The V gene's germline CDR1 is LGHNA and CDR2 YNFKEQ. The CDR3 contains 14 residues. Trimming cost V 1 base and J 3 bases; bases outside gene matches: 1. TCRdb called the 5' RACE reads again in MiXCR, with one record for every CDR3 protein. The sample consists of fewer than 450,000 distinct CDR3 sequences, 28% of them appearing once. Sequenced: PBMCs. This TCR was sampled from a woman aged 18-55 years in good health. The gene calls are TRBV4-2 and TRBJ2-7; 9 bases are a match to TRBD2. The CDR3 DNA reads TGTGCCAGCAGCCAAGGACTAGCGGTCTACGAGCAGTACTTC. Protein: CASSQGLAVYEQYF.